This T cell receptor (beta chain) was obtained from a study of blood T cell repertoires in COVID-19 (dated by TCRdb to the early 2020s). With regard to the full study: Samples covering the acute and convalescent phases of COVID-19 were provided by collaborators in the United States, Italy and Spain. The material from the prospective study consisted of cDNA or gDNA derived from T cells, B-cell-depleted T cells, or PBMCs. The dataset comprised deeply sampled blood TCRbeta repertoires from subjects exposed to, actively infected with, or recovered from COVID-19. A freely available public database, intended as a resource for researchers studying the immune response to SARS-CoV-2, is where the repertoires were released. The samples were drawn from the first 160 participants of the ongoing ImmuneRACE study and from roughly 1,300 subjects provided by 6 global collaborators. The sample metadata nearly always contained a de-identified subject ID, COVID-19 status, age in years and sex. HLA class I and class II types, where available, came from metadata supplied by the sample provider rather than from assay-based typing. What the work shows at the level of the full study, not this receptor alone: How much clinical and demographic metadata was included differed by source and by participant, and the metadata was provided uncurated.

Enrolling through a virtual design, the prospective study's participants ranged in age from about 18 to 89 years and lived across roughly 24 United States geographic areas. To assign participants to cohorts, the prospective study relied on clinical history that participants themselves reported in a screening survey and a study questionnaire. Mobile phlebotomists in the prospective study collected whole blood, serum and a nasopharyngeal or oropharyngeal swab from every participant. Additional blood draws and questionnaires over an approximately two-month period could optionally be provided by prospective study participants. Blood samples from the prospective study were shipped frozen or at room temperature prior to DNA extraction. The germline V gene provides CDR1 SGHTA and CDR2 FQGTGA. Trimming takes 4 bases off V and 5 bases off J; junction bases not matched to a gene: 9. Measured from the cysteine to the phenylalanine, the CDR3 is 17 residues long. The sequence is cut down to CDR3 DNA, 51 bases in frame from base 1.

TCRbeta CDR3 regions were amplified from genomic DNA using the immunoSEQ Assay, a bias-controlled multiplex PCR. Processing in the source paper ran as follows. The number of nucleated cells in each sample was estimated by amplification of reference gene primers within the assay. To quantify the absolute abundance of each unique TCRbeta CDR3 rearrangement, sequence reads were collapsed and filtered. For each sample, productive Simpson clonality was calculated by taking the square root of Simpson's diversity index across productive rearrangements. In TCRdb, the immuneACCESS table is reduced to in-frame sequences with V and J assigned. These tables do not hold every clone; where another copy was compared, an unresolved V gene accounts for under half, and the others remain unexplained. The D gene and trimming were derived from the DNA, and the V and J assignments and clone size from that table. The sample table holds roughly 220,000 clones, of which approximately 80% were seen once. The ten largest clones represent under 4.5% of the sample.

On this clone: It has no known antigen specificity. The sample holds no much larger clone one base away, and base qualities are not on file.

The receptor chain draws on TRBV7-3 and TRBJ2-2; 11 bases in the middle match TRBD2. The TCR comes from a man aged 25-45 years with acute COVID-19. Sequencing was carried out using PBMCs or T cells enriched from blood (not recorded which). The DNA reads TGTGCCAGCAGCTCCCTAGCGGGGGGCCCCTGGACCGGGGAGCTGTTTTTT. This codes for CASSSLAGGPWTGELFF.